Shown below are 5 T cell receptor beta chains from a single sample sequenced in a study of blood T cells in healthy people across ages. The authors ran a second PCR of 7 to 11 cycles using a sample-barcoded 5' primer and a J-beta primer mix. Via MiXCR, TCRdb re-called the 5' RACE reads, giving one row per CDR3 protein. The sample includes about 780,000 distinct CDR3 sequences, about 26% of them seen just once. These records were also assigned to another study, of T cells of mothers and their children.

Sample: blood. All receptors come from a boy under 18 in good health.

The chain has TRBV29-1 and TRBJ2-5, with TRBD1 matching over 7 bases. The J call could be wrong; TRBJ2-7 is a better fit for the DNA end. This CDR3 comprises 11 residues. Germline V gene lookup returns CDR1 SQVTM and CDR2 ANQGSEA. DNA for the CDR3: TGCAGCGGGAGACAGGGCTACGAGCAGTACTTC. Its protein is CSGRQGYEQYF.

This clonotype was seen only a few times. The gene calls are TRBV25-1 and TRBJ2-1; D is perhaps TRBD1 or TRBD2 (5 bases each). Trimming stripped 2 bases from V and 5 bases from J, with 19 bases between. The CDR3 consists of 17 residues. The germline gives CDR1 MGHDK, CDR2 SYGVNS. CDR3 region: CASSEQTGQGKNNEQFF. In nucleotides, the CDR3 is TGTGCCAGCAGTGAACAGACGGGGCAGGGTAAGAACAATGAGCAGTTCTTC.

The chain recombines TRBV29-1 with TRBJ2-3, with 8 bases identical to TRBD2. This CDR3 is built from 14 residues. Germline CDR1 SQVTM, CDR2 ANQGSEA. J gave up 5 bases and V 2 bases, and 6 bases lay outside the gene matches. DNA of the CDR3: TGCAGCGTTGAACAGCGGGGGAGGAGAGATACGCAGTATTTT. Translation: CSVEQRGRRDTQYF.

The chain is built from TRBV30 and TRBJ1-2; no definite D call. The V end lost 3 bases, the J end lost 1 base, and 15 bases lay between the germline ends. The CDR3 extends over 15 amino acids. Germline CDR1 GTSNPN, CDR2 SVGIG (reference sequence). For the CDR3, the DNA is TGTGCCTGGAGCCCCCTGGACGGAATTAACTATGGCTACACCTTC. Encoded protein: CAWSPLDGINYGYTF.

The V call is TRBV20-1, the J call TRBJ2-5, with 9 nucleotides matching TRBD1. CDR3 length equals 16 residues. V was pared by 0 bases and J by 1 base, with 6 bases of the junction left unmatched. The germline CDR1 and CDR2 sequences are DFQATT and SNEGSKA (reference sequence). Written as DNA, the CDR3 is TGCAGTGCTAGAGATTCCACAGGGGGCCTCCAAGAGACCCAGTACTTC. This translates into CSARDSTGGLQETQYF.